This TCR beta chain stems from a study of blood T cell repertoires in COVID-19 (dated by TCRdb to the early 2020s). Turning to the overall study: Samples from collaborators originated in the United States, Italy and Spain and spanned both the acute and convalescent phases of COVID-19. The material from the prospective study consisted of cDNA or gDNA derived from T cells, B-cell-depleted T cells, or PBMCs. Subjects who had been exposed to COVID-19, were actively infected with it, or had recovered from it provided the deeply sampled blood TCRbeta repertoires that made up the dataset. The repertoires were made available in a free public database intended to serve as a resource for research on the immune response to SARS-CoV-2. The samples were drawn from two sources: the first 160 participants of the ongoing ImmuneRACE study, and 950 to 1,500 subjects contributed by 6 global collaborators. Sample metadata almost always included a de-identified subject ID, COVID-19 status, age in years and sex. HLA class I and class II types, where available, came from metadata supplied by the sample provider rather than from assay-based typing. Beyond this particular receptor, the publication reports: How much clinical and demographic metadata was included differed by source and by participant, and the metadata was provided uncurated.

Enrolling through a virtual design, the prospective study's participants ranged in age from roughly 18 to 100 years and lived across 24 United States geographic areas. In the prospective study, cohorts were assigned on the basis of participant-reported clinical history obtained from a screening survey and a study questionnaire. Recovered participants in ImmuneRACE Cohort 3 were defined as having two consecutive negative NP/OP PCR tests, clearance from a healthcare professional, or resolution of symptoms. Each participant in the prospective study had whole blood, serum and a nasopharyngeal or oropharyngeal swab collected by mobile phlebotomists. Prospective study participants could optionally give additional blood draws and questionnaires over an approximately two-month period. Before DNA extraction, prospective study blood samples were shipped either frozen or at room temperature. TCRbeta CDR3 regions were amplified from genomic DNA using the immunoSEQ Assay, a bias-controlled multiplex PCR. The source study handled its data this way. Nucleated cell counts per sample were estimated from amplification of reference gene primers within the assay. To quantify the absolute abundance of each unique TCRbeta CDR3 rearrangement, sequence reads were collapsed and filtered. For each sample, productive Simpson clonality was calculated as the square root of Simpson's diversity index over productive rearrangements. Imported from immuneACCESS, the table was reduced by TCRdb to in-frame sequences with V and J called. These copies leave out some clones; in studies compared against another copy, an unresolved V gene accounts for under half, and the cause of the remainder is not known. V, J and clone size derive from that table, while D and trimming were established from the DNA sequence. This sample has hundreds of thousands of clones in its table, and under 95% of those were observed once. The biggest ten clones account for under 2.5% of the sample.

Concerning this clone: Its antigen remains undetermined. Per-base qualities were not stored, and no clone one base away is much larger.

The sample comprised PBMCs or T cells enriched from blood (not recorded which). This TCR was sampled from a woman aged 18-30 years who had recovered from COVID-19.

The sequenced DNA: TGTGCCAGCAGCTTAGCTCCGAACAGCTTGTTCACCTTC. Translated, it gives CASSLAPNSLFTF. The sequence is built from TRBV7-9 and TRBJ1-2, with no reliable assignment of the D segment. Including the terminal cysteine and phenylalanine, the CDR3 comprises 13 residues. Kept here is only the CDR3 DNA, which spans 39 bases and is read in frame from base 1. The germline V gene (reference sequence) yields SEHNR for CDR1 and FQNEAQ for CDR2. The V end loses 0 bases and the J end loses 13 bases, and a stretch of 15 bases separates them. Reference TRBV7-9 and TRBJ1-2 genes cover what lies past the CDR3, so the full variable domain is DTGVSQNPRHKITKRGQNVTFRCDPISEHNRLYWYRQTLGQGPEFLTYFQNEAQLEKSRLLSDRFSAERPKGSFSTLEIQRTEQGDSAMYLCASSLAPNSLFTFGSGTRLTVV.